The T cell receptor (beta chain) described here comes from a study of shared clonotypes between healthy human individuals. Study-level information: Three CD4 naive, three CD4 memory, two CD8 naive and one CD8 memory plate were used per donor.

Investigators divided CD4+ cells into CD45RA+ naive and CD45RA-negative memory subsets. Sequencing was performed with immunoSEQ multiplex PCR; in TCRdb, only in-frame clones are kept and a portion is missing. The sample records about 670,000 clones, 72% being singletons. This CDR3 has 14 amino acids. Germline CDR1 SGHTA, CDR2 FQGNSA. Trimming removed 5 bases from V and 7 bases from J, with 15 bases in between. The TCR originated in a young woman in good health. This sequence joins TRBV7-2 and TRBJ1-5, with D perhaps matching TRBD1 (5 bases). The sample consisted of memory CD4+ T cells sorted from blood. Subset described: CD45RA-negative fraction. The CDR3 DNA reads as TGTGCCAGCAGCCCCCGCAGGGTTACCCAGCCCCAGCATTTT. Translation gives CASSPRRVTQPQHF.